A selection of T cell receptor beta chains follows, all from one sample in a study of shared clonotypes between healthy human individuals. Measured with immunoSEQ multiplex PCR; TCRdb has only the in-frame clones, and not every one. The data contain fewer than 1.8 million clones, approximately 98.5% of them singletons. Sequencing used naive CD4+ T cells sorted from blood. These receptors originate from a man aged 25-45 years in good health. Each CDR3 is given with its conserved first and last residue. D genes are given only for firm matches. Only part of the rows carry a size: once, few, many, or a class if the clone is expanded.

CATSREHGEQYF	TGTGCCACCAGCAGAGAACACGGCGAGCAGTACTTC	TRBV15	few	TRBJ2-7	-
CASSLEDSYNEQFF	TGCGCCAGCAGCTTGGAAGACTCCTACAATGAGCAGTTCTTC	TRBV5-1	-	TRBJ2-1	-
CASSPDVTGPGANVLTF	TGCGCCAGCAGCCCGGACGTCACAGGGCCTGGGGCCAACGTCCTGACTTTC	TRBV5-1	-	TRBJ2-6	-
CASSPLSAGALETQYF	TGTGCCAGCTCACCACTATCTGCAGGAGCGTTAGAGACCCAGTACTTC	TRBV18	-	TRBJ2-5	-
CATLGFRGQDRYGYTF	TGTGCCACACTTGGGTTCAGGGGGCAGGACCGCTATGGCTACACCTTC	TRBV2	-	TRBJ1-2	TRBD1
CASSLRTVNYGYTF	TGCGCCAGCAGCTTGCGAACAGTCAACTATGGCTACACCTTC	TRBV5-1	-	TRBJ1-2	-
CASSLGQGVTEQYF	TGCGCCAGCAGCTTGGGACAGGGCGTAACCGAGCAGTACTTC	TRBV5-1	-	TRBJ2-7	TRBD1
CASSPHTVGELFF	TGTGCCAGTAGTCCCCACACGGTTGGGGAGCTGTTTTTT	TRBV19	once	TRBJ2-2	-
CASSSGASRYNEQFF	TGTGCCAGCAGCAGCGGGGCTAGCCGCTACAATGAGCAGTTCTTC	TRBV11-2	-	TRBJ2-1	TRBD2
CASSLEDSGQETQYF	TGCGCCAGCAGCTTGGAGGACAGCGGCCAAGAGACCCAGTACTTC	TRBV5-1	-	TRBJ2-5	-
CASSGTSGDNEQFF	TGTGCCAGCTCCGGGACTAGCGGAGACAATGAGCAGTTCTTC	TRBV18	-	TRBJ2-1	TRBD2
CAIDSNYGYTF	TGTGCCATCGACAGTAACTATGGCTACACCTTC	TRBV19	-	TRBJ1-2	-
CASSLWLADSYEQYF	TGCGCCAGCAGCTTGTGGCTAGCGGATTCCTACGAGCAGTACTTC	TRBV5-1	-	TRBJ2-7	TRBD2
CASSVVSGLDQPQHF	TGTGCCAGCAGTGTGGTGTCAGGGCTGGATCAGCCCCAGCATTTT	TRBV6-1	-	TRBJ1-5	-
CAIRSGPTNTGELFF	TGTGCCATCCGGTCGGGACCAACGAACACCGGGGAGCTGTTTTTT	TRBV10-3	-	TRBJ2-2	-
CASTGQRAKNIQYF	TGTGCCAGCACGGGCCAGCGGGCTAAAAACATTCAGTACTTC	TRBV11-3	-	TRBJ2-4	-
CATSRVVPAGDHEQYF	TGTGCCACCAGCAGAGTAGTTCCAGCGGGAGACCACGAGCAGTACTTC	TRBV15	-	TRBJ2-7	TRBD2
CASAGLAGVRADTQYF	TGTGCCAGCGCGGGACTAGCGGGAGTGAGGGCAGATACGCAGTATTTT	TRBV6-6	-	TRBJ2-3	TRBD2
CASSLIQGSGEQYF	TGTGCCAGCAGCTTGATCCAGGGATCGGGCGAGCAGTACTTC	TRBV5-5	-	TRBJ2-7	-
CASSVGVPDTQYF	TGTGCCAGCAGCGTAGGGGTCCCAGATACGCAGTATTTT	TRBV9	-	TRBJ2-3	-
CASSLGPRYEQYF	TGTGCCAGCAGCTTAGGACCCCGTTACGAGCAGTACTTC	TRBV11-3	-	TRBJ2-7	-
CAGQPALNTEAFF	TGTGCCGGTCAGCCAGCCTTGAACACTGAAGCTTTCTTT	TRBV28	-	TRBJ1-1	-
CASSEAWFSGPRNSEAFF	TGTGCCAGCAGTGAAGCGTGGTTTTCAGGGCCAAGGAATAGTGAAGCTTTCTTT	TRBV2	-	TRBJ1-1	-
CASSLGPGGETQYF	TGTGCCAGCAGCTTAGGTCCAGGGGGGGAGACCCAGTACTTC	TRBV7-9	-	TRBJ2-5	-
CASSESSLHEQYF	TGCGCCAGCAGTGAGTCGTCTCTCCACGAGCAGTACTTC	TRBV10-1	-	TRBJ2-7	-
CASGPRVGTDTQYF	TGTGCCAGCGGTCCTAGAGTCGGCACAGATACGCAGTATTTT	TRBV7-8	-	TRBJ2-3	-
CSVWVGEQFF	TGCAGCGTTTGGGTGGGGGAGCAGTTCTTC	TRBV29-1	-	TRBJ2-1	-
CASSIPVNYEQYF	TGTGCCAGCAGCATTCCGGTTAACTACGAGCAGTACTTC	TRBV21-1	-	TRBJ2-7	-
CSVHDGYSNQPQHF	TGCAGCGTTCACGACGGATATAGCAATCAGCCCCAGCATTTT	TRBV29-1	-	TRBJ1-5	-